Following are 9 T cell receptor beta chains from one sample sequenced in a study of CD8 T cells in ankylosing spondylitis. TCRdb re-called the 5' RACE reads with MiXCR, one entry per CDR3 protein. This repertoire shows some 450,000 distinct CDR3 sequences, roughly a sixth found once; its top ten account for approximately 1%. Study-wide findings and caveats: Made up of roughly 8 highly homologous variants, a TCR beta motif appeared characteristic of ankylosing spondylitis blood.

No antigen is known for these receptors. The sequenced sample was blood, either unsorted or a sorted T cell fraction (not recorded which). Source of these receptors: a male donor with ankylosing spondylitis.

The chain carries TRBV30 and TRBJ1-6, with unresolved D. The CDR3 length is 13 residues. Trimming left V 2 bases short and J 6 bases short, with 8 bases between. Germline CDR1 GTSNPN, CDR2 SVGIG (reference sequence). This CDR3 is CAWSKGGNSPLHF. CDR3 coding DNA: TGTGCCTGGAGTAAGGGAGGTAATTCACCCCTCCACTTT.

The chain links TRBV18 to TRBJ1-4, with D hard to call. The CDR3 length is 15 residues. V was cut by 3 bases and J by 8 bases, with 16 bases left in between. CDR1 and CDR2 (germline): KGHSH, LQKENI. The DNA for the CDR3 is TGTGCCAGCTCACCTCCCGGGAGTGGTCGCGAAAAACTGTTTTTT. Its protein product is CASSPPGSGREKLFF.

The CDR3 DNA is TGTGCCAGCTCACGTGGCAGGATATACGAGCAGTACTTC. Protein sequence: CASSRGRIYEQYF. V is TRBV18 and J is TRBJ2-7; D unresolved. Germline CDR1 and CDR2: KGHSH and LQKENI. The CDR3 covers 13 residues. Trimming removed 4 bases at V and 4 bases at J, with 11 bases between.

This clonotype occurred a few times. A junction end diverges from the germline sequence, so it may reflect a read error. The V gene is TRBV29-1, the J gene TRBJ2-7; D is possibly TRBD2 (6 bases). Germline V CDR1 and CDR2: SQVTM, ANQGSEA. The CDR3 sequence is 12 residues long. CDR3 amino acids: CSVEVVSGGEHF. CDR3 in DNA: TGCAGCGTTGAAGTGGTGTCCGGGGGTGAGCACTTC.

This chain joins TRBV11-1 and TRBJ2-3, with TRBD1 matching 7 bases. V shed 5 bases, J shed 2 bases, and the junction held 7 bases outside the gene matches. The CDR3 totals 15 residues. The V gene's germline CDR1 is SGHAT and CDR2 FQDESV (reference sequence). The CDR3 DNA reads TGTGCCAGCAGCATCCACAGGGGAAACACAGATACGCAGTATTTT. It codes for CASSIHRGNTDTQYF.

The gene calls are TRBV7-8 and TRBJ1-1; TRBD1 is a possible D gene (5 bases). This CDR3 is 15 amino acids long. CDR1 and CDR2 (germline): SGHVS, FQNEAQ. V lost 0 bases, J lost 3 bases, and 11 bases lay in between. For the CDR3, the DNA is TGTGCCAGCAGCTTAGCGGCAGGGTTTTACACTGAAGCTTTCTTT. As protein: CASSLAAGFYTEAFF. The variable domain in full, completed from reference TRBV7-8 and TRBJ1-1, reads GAGVSQSPRYKVAKRGQDVALRCDPISGHVSLFWYQQALGQGPEFLTYFQNEAQLDKSGLPSDRFFAERPEGSVSTLKIQRTQQEDSAVYLCASSLAAGFYTEAFFGQGTRLTVV.

This sequence joins TRBV7-9 and TRBJ2-3; a possible D gene is TRBD1 (6 bases). CDR3 length: 14 amino acids. CDR1 and CDR2 from the germline V gene are SEHNR and FQNEAQ (reference sequence). With 8 bases removed from V and 6 bases from J, the gap between germline ends came to 18 bases. In DNA, the CDR3 is TGTGCCAGCGTTAGGGACCGACAGGCTGATACGCAGTATTTT. Encoded protein: CASVRDRQADTQYF.

This clonotype was detected only a few times. J is TRBJ2-1 and V is TRBV25-1; 8 bases fit TRBD1. The germline V gene has CDR1 MGHDK and CDR2 SYGVNS. V lost 4 bases and J lost 6; bases outside the gene matches: 5. The length of the CDR3 is 14 residues. In DNA form, the CDR3 reads TGTGCCAGCAGTGTAACAGGGGGGCCCAATGAGCAGTTCTTC. It encodes CASSVTGGPNEQFF.

Many counts were recorded for this clonotype. The chain joins TRBV5-1 to TRBJ1-1; TRBD1 aligns across 8 bases. The CDR3 spans 15 residues. Germline lookup yields CDR1 SGHRS and CDR2 YFSETQ. Germline trimming cut 2 bases from V and 5 bases from J; bases unmatched to any gene: 8. CDR3 region: CASSFFTDRGTEAFF. In DNA form, the CDR3 reads TGCGCCAGCAGCTTCTTTACTGACAGGGGAACTGAAGCTTTCTTT.